Below, 6 T cell receptor beta chains from the same sample are listed, as sequenced in a study of T cell repertoires in cytomegalovirus infection. Their antigens remain unidentified. In TCRdb, the reads were re-called with MiXCR into one record per CDR3 protein. The table has 700,000 to 850,000 distinct CDR3 sequences, roughly 33% seen once; the top ten hold roughly 12%. The source was cultured CD8+ T cells from PBMCs, collected from culture after CMV antigen stimulation. The receptor source for this set is a human donor in good health (CMV status not recorded). Some clones in this sample may be carry-over from other donors' samples.

This chain connects TRBV7-9 to TRBJ2-7; possible D gene TRBD2, 5 bases. Germline loops: CDR1 SEHNR, CDR2 FQNEAQ (reference sequence). The CDR3 length is 14 residues. Trimming took off 4 bases at V and 3 bases at J, with 13 bases between the two ends. For the CDR3, the DNA is TGTGCCAGCAGCTCCACCGGCCGGGACTACGAGCAGTACTTC. This translates into CASSSTGRDYEQYF.

The chain has TRBV5-4 and TRBJ2-1; 9 nucleotides align to TRBD2. The CDR3 covers 16 residues. CDR1 is SGHNT and CDR2 is YYREEE in the germline V gene (reference sequence). With V trimmed by 1 base and J by 0 bases, 2 bases remained unmatched. The CDR3 sequence: CASSLPSGDSYNEQFF. CDR3 sequence (DNA): TGTGCCAGCAGCTTGCCTAGCGGGGACTCCTACAATGAGCAGTTCTTC. Filled out from reference TRBV5-4 and TRBJ2-1, the complete variable domain reads ETGVTQSPTHLIKTRGQQVTLRCSSQSGHNTVSWYQQALGQGPQFIFQYYREEENGRGNFPPRFSGLQFPNYSSELNVNALELDDSALYLCASSLPSGDSYNEQFFGPGTRLTVL.

This clonotype was seen repeatedly, ten times or more. This rearrangement joins TRBV7-2 to TRBJ2-1, with D uncertain. The CDR3 is 13 amino acids. From germline, CDR1 is SGHTA and CDR2 FQGNSA. V lost 5 bases to trimming and J lost 6 bases, with 11 bases between them. The CDR3 spells CASSLGLFNEQFF. The CDR3 nucleotides are TGTGCCAGCAGCCTCGGCCTGTTCAATGAGCAGTTCTTC.

The rearrangement links TRBV6-6 to TRBJ2-5; 8 nucleotides align to TRBD1. Germline CDR1 reads MNHNY; CDR2 reads SVGAGI (reference sequence). Trimming took 2 bases from V and 5 from J; bases not matched to a gene: 13. The CDR3 length is 17 residues. Here the CDR3 reads CASSYPPPDRDWETQYF. The CDR3 DNA is TGTGCCAGCAGTTACCCCCCGCCGGACAGGGACTGGGAGACCCAGTACTTC.

The chain links TRBV20-1 to TRBJ2-7; 7 bases agree with TRBD1. V gave up 6 bases and J gave up 2 bases; unmatched junction bases: 7. The CDR3 has 13 residues. CDR1 DFQATT and CDR2 SNEGSKA come from the germline V gene (reference sequence). CDR3 DNA sequence: TGCAGTGCCCACCTGACAGGGACCTACGAGCAGTACGTC. Encoded protein: CSAHLTGTYEQYV.

The chain has TRBV10-3 and TRBJ1-3; D gene uncertain. CDR3 length equals 16 residues. Trimming cost V 3 bases and J 0 bases, with 12 bases left between them. CDR1 and CDR2 from the germline V gene are ENHRY and SYGVKD. In DNA, the CDR3 is TGTGCCATCAGTGATGTAAGCCAAGACTCTGGAAACACCATATATTTT. Translation gives CAISDVSQDSGNTIYF.